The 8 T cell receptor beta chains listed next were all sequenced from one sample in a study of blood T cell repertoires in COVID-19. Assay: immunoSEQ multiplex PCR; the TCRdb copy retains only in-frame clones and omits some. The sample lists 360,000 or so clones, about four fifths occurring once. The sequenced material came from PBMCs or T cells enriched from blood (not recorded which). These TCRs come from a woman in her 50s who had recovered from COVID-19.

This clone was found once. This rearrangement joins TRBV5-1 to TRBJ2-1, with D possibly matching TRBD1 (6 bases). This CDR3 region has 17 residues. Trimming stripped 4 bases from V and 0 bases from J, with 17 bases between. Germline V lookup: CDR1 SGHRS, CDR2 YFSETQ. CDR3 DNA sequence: TGCGCCAGCAGCCTGACCGGACAGAGGAGCTCCTACAATGAGCAGTTCTTC. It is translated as CASSLTGQRSSYNEQFF.

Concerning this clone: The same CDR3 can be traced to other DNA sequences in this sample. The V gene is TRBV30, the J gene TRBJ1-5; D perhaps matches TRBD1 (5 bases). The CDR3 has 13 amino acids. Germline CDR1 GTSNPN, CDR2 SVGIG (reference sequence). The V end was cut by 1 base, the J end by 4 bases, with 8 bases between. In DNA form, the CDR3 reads TGTGCCTGGAGTGGGGGCTCAAATCAGCCCCAGCATTTT. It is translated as CAWSGGSNQPQHF.

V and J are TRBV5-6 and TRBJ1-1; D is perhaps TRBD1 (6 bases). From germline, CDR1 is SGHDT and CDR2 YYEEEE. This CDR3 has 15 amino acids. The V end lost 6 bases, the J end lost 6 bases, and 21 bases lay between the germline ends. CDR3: CASTSPGGLVSEAFF. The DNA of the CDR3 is TGTGCCAGCACCTCTCCGGGGGGCTTGGTATCTGAAGCTTTCTTT.

The CDR3 DNA reads TGTGCCAGTCGCCTTAGCGGGTCCGGGGAGCTGTTTTTT. Encoded protein: CASRLSGSGELFF. The rearrangement links TRBV6-5 to TRBJ2-2; the match to TRBD2 covers 7 bases. After removal of 9 bases from V and 6 bases from J, the junction contained 7 bases not matched to a gene. The germline gives CDR1 MNHEY, CDR2 SVGAGI. The CDR3 covers 13 residues.

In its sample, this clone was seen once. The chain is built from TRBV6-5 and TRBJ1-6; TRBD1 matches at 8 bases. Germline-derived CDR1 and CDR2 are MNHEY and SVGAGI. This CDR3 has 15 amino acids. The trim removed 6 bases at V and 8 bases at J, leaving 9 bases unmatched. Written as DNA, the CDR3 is TGTGCCAGCAGCCGTTCCAGGGGGCCTGATTCACCCCTCCACTTT. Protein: CASSRSRGPDSPLHF.

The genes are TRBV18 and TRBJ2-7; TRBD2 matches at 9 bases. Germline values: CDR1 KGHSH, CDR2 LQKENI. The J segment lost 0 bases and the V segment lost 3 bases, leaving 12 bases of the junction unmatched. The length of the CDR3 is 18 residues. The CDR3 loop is CASSPGPPGAGGSYEQYF. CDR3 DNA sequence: TGTGCCAGCTCACCCGGACCTCCTGGAGCGGGAGGCTCCTACGAGCAGTACTTC.

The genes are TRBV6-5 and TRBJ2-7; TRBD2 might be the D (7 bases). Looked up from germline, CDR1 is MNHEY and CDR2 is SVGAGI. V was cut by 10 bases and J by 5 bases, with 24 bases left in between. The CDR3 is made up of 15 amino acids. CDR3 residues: CATYLPEGGAHEQYF. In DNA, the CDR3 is TGTGCCACCTACCTCCCGGAGGGGGGGGCCCACGAGCAGTACTTC.

The CDR3 DNA sequence: TGTGCCAGCAGTTTCTCGACTAGCGGGAGGTCCTACGAGCAGTACTTC. As protein: CASSFSTSGRSYEQYF. The chain is built from TRBV27 and TRBJ2-7; 13 bases fit TRBD2. Germline CDR1 reads MNHEY; CDR2 reads SMNVEV (reference sequence). The CDR3 length is 16 residues. The junction had 3 bases not matched to a gene; V was cut back by 3 bases and J by 1 base.